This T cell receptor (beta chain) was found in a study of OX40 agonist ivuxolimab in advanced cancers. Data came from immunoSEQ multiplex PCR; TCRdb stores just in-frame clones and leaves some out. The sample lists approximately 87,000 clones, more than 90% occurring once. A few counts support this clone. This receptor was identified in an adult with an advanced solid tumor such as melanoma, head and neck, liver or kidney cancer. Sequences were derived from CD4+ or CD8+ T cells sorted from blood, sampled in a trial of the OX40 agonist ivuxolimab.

The CDR3 is CASSEPTGDGYTF. The CDR3 DNA follows: TGTGCCAGCAGTGAGCCGACAGGGGACGGCTACACCTTC. The V and J genes are TRBV2 and TRBJ1-2; 8 nucleotides line up with TRBD1. Germline-derived CDR1 and CDR2 are SNHLY and FYNNEI. This CDR3 spans 13 amino acids. J gave up 8 bases and V 3 bases, and 5 bases lay outside the gene matches.